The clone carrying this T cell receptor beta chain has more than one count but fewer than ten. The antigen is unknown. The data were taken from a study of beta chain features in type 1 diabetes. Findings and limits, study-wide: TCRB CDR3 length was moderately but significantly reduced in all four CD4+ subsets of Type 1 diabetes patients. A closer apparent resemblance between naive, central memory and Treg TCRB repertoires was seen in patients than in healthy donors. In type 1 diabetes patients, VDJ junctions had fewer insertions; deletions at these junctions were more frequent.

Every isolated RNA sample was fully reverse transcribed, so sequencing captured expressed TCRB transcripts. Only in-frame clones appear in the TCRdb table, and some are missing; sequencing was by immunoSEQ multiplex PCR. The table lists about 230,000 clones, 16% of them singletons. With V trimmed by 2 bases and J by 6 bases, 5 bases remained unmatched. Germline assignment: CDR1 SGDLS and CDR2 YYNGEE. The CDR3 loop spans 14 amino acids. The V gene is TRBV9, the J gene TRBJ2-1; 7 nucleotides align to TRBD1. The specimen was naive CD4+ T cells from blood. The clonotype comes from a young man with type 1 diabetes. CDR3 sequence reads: CASSVRTGLNEQFF. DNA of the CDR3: TGTGCCAGCAGCGTTCGGACAGGTCTCAATGAGCAGTTCTTC.